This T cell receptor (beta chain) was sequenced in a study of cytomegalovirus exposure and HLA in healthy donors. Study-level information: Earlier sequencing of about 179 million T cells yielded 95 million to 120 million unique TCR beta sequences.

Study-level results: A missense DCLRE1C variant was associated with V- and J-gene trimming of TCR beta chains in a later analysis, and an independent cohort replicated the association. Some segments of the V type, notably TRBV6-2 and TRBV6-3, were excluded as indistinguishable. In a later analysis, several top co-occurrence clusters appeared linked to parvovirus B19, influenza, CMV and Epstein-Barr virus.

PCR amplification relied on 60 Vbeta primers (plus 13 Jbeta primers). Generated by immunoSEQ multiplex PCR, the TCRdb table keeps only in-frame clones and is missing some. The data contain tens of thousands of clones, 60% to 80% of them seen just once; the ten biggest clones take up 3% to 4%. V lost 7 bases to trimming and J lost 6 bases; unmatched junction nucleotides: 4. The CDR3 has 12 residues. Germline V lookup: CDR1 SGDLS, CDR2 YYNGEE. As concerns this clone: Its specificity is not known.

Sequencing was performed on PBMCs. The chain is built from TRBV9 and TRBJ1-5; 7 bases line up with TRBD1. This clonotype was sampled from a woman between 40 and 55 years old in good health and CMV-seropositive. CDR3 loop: CASGGGGQPQHF. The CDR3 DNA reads TGTGCCAGCGGAGGGGGCGGTCAGCCCCAGCATTTT.